These 13 T cell receptor beta chains originate from one sample sequenced in a study of control samples from healthy donors and cancer patients. TCRdb's table, derived via immunoSEQ multiplex PCR, lists solely in-frame clones and lacks some. This table has about 61,000 clones, roughly 90% appearing once. The sample consisted of PBMCs. These receptors originate from a man aged 55 to 70 with colorectal cancer.

The chain combines TRBV6-6 with TRBJ1-1, with 8 bases that match TRBD1. The trim removed 8 bases at V and 6 bases at J, leaving 5 bases unmatched. This CDR3 is built from 12 residues. Germline-derived CDR1 and CDR2 are MNHNY and SVGAGI (reference sequence). As DNA, the CDR3 is TGTGCCAGCCTCAGGGGGCAGGCTGAAGCTTTCTTT. Amino acid sequence: CASLRGQAEAFF.

This clone appeared a single time. The chain employs TRBV7-9 and TRBJ2-7; no clear D. Germline V CDR1 and CDR2: SEHNR, FQNEAQ (reference sequence). V dropped 5 bases and J dropped 2 bases, with 10 bases sitting between them. The length of the CDR3 is 13 residues. CDR3 nucleotide sequence: TGTGCCAGCAGCCCCCAAGGGACCTACGAGCAGTACTTC. This codes for CASSPQGTYEQYF.

The chain uses TRBV24-1 and TRBJ2-3; TRBD2 matches 11 bases. The V gene end was trimmed by 1 base and the J gene end by 6 bases; junction bases not matched to a gene: 2. CDR1 is KGHDR, CDR2 SFDVKD, per germline. The CDR3 contains 15 residues. The CDR3 here is CATSDLLAGADTQYF. The CDR3 nucleotides are TGTGCCACCAGTGATTTACTAGCGGGGGCTGATACGCAGTATTTT.

The chain joins TRBV25-1 to TRBJ1-2, with 9 bases lining up with TRBD1. This CDR3 has 15 amino acids. Per the germline V gene, CDR1 is MGHDK and CDR2 is SYGVNS. V was pared by 4 bases and J by 4 bases, with 7 bases of the junction left unmatched. The CDR3 reads CASSAGQGIPYGYTF. In DNA form, the CDR3 reads TGTGCCAGCAGTGCCGGACAGGGGATCCCCTATGGCTACACCTTC.

This chain joins TRBV9 and TRBJ2-3; 8 positions match TRBD1. Germline V gene lookup returns CDR1 SGDLS and CDR2 YYNGEE. The CDR3 runs 15 residues. The V segment lost 3 bases and the J segment 3 bases; nucleotides outside the gene matches: 6. The CDR3 protein is CASSARGLLTDTQYF. CDR3 DNA: TGTGCCAGCAGCGCCAGGGGGCTGTTAACAGATACGCAGTATTTT. The full variable domain, its missing parts supplied by reference TRBV9 and TRBJ2-3, is DSGVTQTPKHLITATGQRVTLRCSPRSGDLSVYWYQQSLDQGLQFLIQYYNGEERAKGNILERFSAQQFPDLHSELNLSSLELGDSALYFCASSARGLLTDTQYFGPGTRLTVL.

The V call is TRBV7-2, the J call TRBJ1-3; 7 positions agree with TRBD1. Germline CDR1 is SGHTA and CDR2 is FQGNSA. The CDR3 has 17 residues. Germline trimming cut 6 bases from V and 3 bases from J; bases unmatched to any gene: 14. CDR3 protein: CASRSTGVARLGNTIYF. In nucleotides, the CDR3 is TGTGCCAGCAGGTCAACAGGGGTAGCGCGGCTTGGAAACACCATATATTTT.

This chain joins TRBV5-6 and TRBJ2-2; no reliable D call. The CDR3 spans 14 residues. CDR1 is SGHDT and CDR2 is YYEEEE in the germline V gene. Trimming left V 6 bases short and J 2 bases short, with 11 bases between. The CDR3 loop reads CASTLTLNTGELFF. The CDR3 nucleotides are TGTGCCAGCACCCTGACCCTTAACACCGGGGAGCTGTTTTTT.

The chain recombines TRBV5-1 with TRBJ2-1; the match to TRBD1 covers 10 bases. Germline trimming cut 4 bases from V and 8 bases from J; bases unmatched to any gene: 6. The length of the CDR3 is 14 residues. Germline V gives CDR1 SGHRS, CDR2 YFSETQ. CDR3 protein: CASSPAGTGDEQFF. As DNA, the CDR3 is TGCGCCAGCAGCCCCGCCGGGACAGGGGATGAGCAGTTCTTC.

CDR3: CASSSEGQGVNTEAFF. The CDR3 DNA is TGTGCCAGCAGCTCCGAGGGACAGGGGGTGAACACTGAAGCTTTCTTT. This chain connects TRBV7-9 to TRBJ1-1, with 11 bases lining up with TRBD1. V lost 4 bases to trimming and J lost 0 bases; unmatched junction nucleotides: 4. Germline values: CDR1 SEHNR, CDR2 FQNEAQ (reference sequence). The CDR3 extends over 16 amino acids.

The V call is TRBV27, the J call TRBJ1-5; a weak D match, TRBD1 (6 bases). The CDR3 contains 13 residues. The germline CDR1 and CDR2 sequences are MNHEY and SMNVEV (reference sequence). V dropped 6 bases and J dropped 11 bases, with 17 bases sitting between them. CDR3 bases: TGTGCCAGCAGACCAGGGGCGGGCGCGTCCCAGCATTTT. Its translation is CASRPGAGASQHF.

V is TRBV9 and J is TRBJ2-3; TRBD2 aligns across 8 bases. The germline CDR1 and CDR2 sequences are SGDLS and YYNGEE. Trimming at V came to 4 bases and at J to 2 bases, leaving 6 bases not matched to a gene. The CDR3 has 15 residues. In DNA, the CDR3 is TGTGCCAGCAGCCCCCGCGGGGGGCCCACAGATACGCAGTATTTT. Amino acid sequence: CASSPRGGPTDTQYF. Looking up the rest from reference TRBV9 and TRBJ2-3 gives the full variable domain: DSGVTQTPKHLITATGQRVTLRCSPRSGDLSVYWYQQSLDQGLQFLIQYYNGEERAKGNILERFSAQQFPDLHSELNLSSLELGDSALYFCASSPRGGPTDTQYFGPGTRLTVL.

The rearrangement links TRBV24-1 to TRBJ2-2, with D maybe TRBD2 (6 bases). V was pared by 6 bases and J by 6 bases, with 13 bases between. Germline-derived CDR1 and CDR2 are KGHDR and SFDVKD. The CDR3 is 14 amino acids. The CDR3 is CATSQVGGAGELFF. The CDR3 bases are TGTGCCACCAGTCAGGTGGGGGGAGCCGGGGAGCTGTTTTTT.

The chain combines TRBV27 with TRBJ2-2, with 7 bases that match TRBD1. The CDR3 sequence is 16 residues long. Losses at the gene ends were 7 bases for V and 2 bases for J; bases not matched to a gene: 10. Germline lookup yields CDR1 MNHEY and CDR2 SMNVEV (reference sequence). In nucleotides, the CDR3 is TGTGCCAGCAAGTCCGCCGGGACAGTCAACACCGGGGAGCTGTTTTTT. Protein: CASKSAGTVNTGELFF.